These 22 T cell receptor beta chains were sequenced from one sample in a study of T-cell reconstitution after alpha-beta-depleted transplantation in children. For TCRbeta, the library was prepared with unique molecular identifiers. MiXCR, applied by TCRdb to the PCR reads, yields one record per CDR3 protein. The table shows 700,000 to 850,000 distinct CDR3 sequences, with roughly 15% occurring only once. Sequencing used PBMCs, mostly from graft donor cells, obtained 360 days after TCRalphabeta/CD19-depleted stem cell transplant. These receptors were taken from a male patient aged 10-17 years who had a stem cell transplant for acute lymphoblastic leukemia, so the T cells may come from the graft donor.

This chain uses TRBV9 with TRBJ2-1; no clear D. CDR3 size: 13 residues. Germline values: CDR1 SGDLS, CDR2 YYNGEE. The V end was cut by 0 bases, the J end by 3 bases, with 4 bases between. CDR3: CASSVEDYNEQFF. DNA of the CDR3: TGTGCCAGCAGCGTAGAAGACTACAATGAGCAGTTCTTC.

Comment on this clonotype: This CDR3 fails to terminate in the conserved phenylalanine or tryptophan, so it likely reflects a read error. The rearrangement links TRBV3-1 to TRBJ2-3; TRBD1 matches 8 bases. The CDR3 consists of 15 residues. Germline CDR1 reads LGHDT; CDR2 reads YNNKEL (reference sequence). Trimming took 5 bases from V and 4 from J; bases not matched to a gene: 8. The DNA of the CDR3 is TGTGCCAGCAGCGTACAGGGGGAGAGCCCAGATACGCAGTATTGT. Encoded protein: CASSVQGESPDTQYC.

The chain is built from TRBV7-3 and TRBJ2-1, with 8 bases that match TRBD1. The CDR3 has 15 amino acids. V was clipped by 5 bases and J by 7 bases; unmatched bases: 10. CDR1 and CDR2 (germline): SGHTA, FQGTGA. The CDR3 spells CASSPGGTGRNEQFF. CDR3 DNA: TGTGCCAGCAGCCCCGGTGGGACAGGAAGGAATGAGCAGTTCTTC.

There are many counts of this clonotype. The chain recombines TRBV3-1 with TRBJ1-1; D gene unclear. The CDR3 spans 12 residues. The V gene's germline CDR1 is LGHDT and CDR2 YNNKEL (reference sequence). Trimming left V 4 bases short and J 4 bases short, with 7 bases between. The CDR3 DNA reads as TGTGCCAGCAGCCGGACGCGCACTGAAGCTTTCTTT. This codes for CASSRTRTEAFF.

The rearrangement links TRBV10-3 to TRBJ2-5, with 7 bases fitting TRBD2. This CDR3 has 20 amino acids. CDR1 and CDR2 from the germline V gene are ENHRY and SYGVKD. V lost 2 bases, J lost 2 bases, and 20 bases stayed unmatched. The CDR3 region is CAISEVGLAEPLREQETQYF. As DNA, the CDR3 is TGTGCCATCAGTGAGGTTGGGCTAGCGGAGCCTCTCAGGGAGCAAGAGACCCAGTACTTC.

The sample holds a few counts of this clonotype. CDR3 sequence reads: CASSSRRAWRTDTQYF. The CDR3 DNA reads as TGTGCCAGCAGTTCGAGACGGGCTTGGCGGACAGATACGCAGTATTTT. The rearrangement links TRBV11-2 to TRBJ2-3; no firm D call. CDR1 SGHAT and CDR2 FQNNGV come from the germline V gene. This CDR3 has 16 residues. V lost 6 bases, J lost 3 bases, and 19 bases lay in between.

This clonotype was found a few times. The chain is built from TRBV18 and TRBJ1-2, with D perhaps matching TRBD1 (6 bases). CDR3 size: 16 residues. The V gene lost 4 bases and the J gene lost 8 bases, with 23 bases spanning the gap. Germline loops: CDR1 KGHSH, CDR2 LQKENI. CDR3: CASSRDAWGASEGYTF. CDR3 bases: TGTGCCAGCTCACGCGACGCGTGGGGGGCCTCTGAGGGCTACACCTTC.

The V call is TRBV10-3, the J call TRBJ2-7; 10 positions agree with TRBD2. V lost 4 bases to trimming and J lost 2 bases; unmatched junction nucleotides: 8. This CDR3 spans 16 amino acids. CDR1 and CDR2 from the germline V gene are ENHRY and SYGVKD. CDR3 sequence reads: CAISGRIAGGPYEQYF. CDR3 DNA: TGTGCCATCAGTGGCCGAATAGCGGGAGGTCCCTACGAGCAGTACTTC.

This clonotype was counted at least ten times. The chain has TRBV5-1 and TRBJ2-7, with D unclear. The germline V gene encodes CDR1 SGHRS and CDR2 YFSETQ. V gave up 0 bases and J gave up 5 bases, with 6 bases separating them. This CDR3 contains 12 residues. CDR3 protein: CASSLAPHEQYF. The CDR3 DNA is TGCGCCAGCAGCTTGGCACCCCACGAGCAGTACTTC.

This clonotype was picked up many times. The chain combines TRBV20-1 with TRBJ2-2; 13 bases fit TRBD2. The CDR3 is made up of 17 amino acids. Looked up from germline, CDR1 is DFQATT and CDR2 is SNEGSKA (reference sequence). J gave up 0 bases and V 6 bases, and 7 bases lay outside the gene matches. The CDR3 nucleotides are TGCAGTGCGCAACCGGGACTAGCGGGACCGAACACCGGGGAGCTGTTTTTT. Protein sequence: CSAQPGLAGPNTGELFF.

This rearrangement joins TRBV6-1 to TRBJ1-2, with D possibly TRBD1 on 5 matching bases. CDR1 MNHNS and CDR2 SASEGT come from the germline V gene. V lost 9 bases and J lost 4, with 15 bases in between. The CDR3 consists of 13 residues. CDR3: CASKRSGSYGYTF. CDR3 bases: TGTGCCAGTAAGAGATCAGGGTCCTATGGCTACACCTTC.

There are a few counts of this clonotype. The gene calls are TRBV4-1 and TRBJ2-7, with 9 bases that match TRBD2. Germline CDR1 MGHRA, CDR2 YSYEKL. Losses at the gene ends were 0 bases for V and 3 bases for J; bases not matched to a gene: 9. This CDR3 has 17 amino acids. The CDR3 bases are TGCGCCAGCAGCCAAGAAGGGTCAGCGGGAGGCAGCTACGAGCAGTACTTC. This codes for CASSQEGSAGGSYEQYF.

The V call is TRBV5-1, the J call TRBJ2-7, with TRBD1 identical over 8 bases. Per the germline V gene, CDR1 is SGHRS and CDR2 is YFSETQ. CDR3 length: 16 amino acids. J lost 6 bases, V lost 3 bases, and 14 bases had no gene match. CDR3 sequence reads: CASSSGTGPGLVEQYF. The CDR3 region has the DNA TGCGCCAGCAGCTCCGGGACAGGTCCCGGCCTGGTCGAGCAGTACTTC. The complete variable domain, with remaining parts taken from reference TRBV5-1 and TRBJ2-7, reads KAGVTQTPRYLIKTRGQQVTLSCSPISGHRSVSWYQQTPGQGLQFLFEYFSETQRNKGNFPGRFSGRQFSNSRSEMNVSTLELGDSALYLCASSSGTGPGLVEQYFGPGTRLTVT.

This clonotype was counted only a few times. CDR3 residues: CAWSGQIREAFF. The CDR3, as DNA: TGTGCCTGGAGTGGACAAATCCGGGAGGCTTTCTTT. The chain joins TRBV30 to TRBJ1-1; D uncertain. The germline V gene has CDR1 GTSNPN and CDR2 SVGIG (reference sequence). The V end was cut by 1 base, the J end by 11 bases, with 14 bases between. The CDR3 sequence is 12 residues long.

The chain's CDR3 is CASSLRRGEAGELFF. The CDR3 DNA follows: TGCGCCAGCAGCTTGCGGCGGGGAGAAGCCGGGGAGCTGTTTTTT. The chain joins TRBV5-1 to TRBJ2-2, with D maybe TRBD2 (6 bases). The CDR3 contains 15 residues. The V gene lost 1 base and the J gene lost 6 bases, with 13 bases spanning the gap. Germline V gene data show CDR1 as SGHRS and CDR2 as YFSETQ.

This clonotype was seen only a few times. The chain recombines TRBV10-2 with TRBJ2-2; TRBD1 or TRBD2 may be the D gene (5 bases each). The V end was cut by 4 bases, the J end by 0 bases, with 12 bases between. CDR1 is WSHSY and CDR2 is SAAADI in the germline V gene. This CDR3 is 16 amino acids long. CDR3 amino acids: CASSGGRDSNTGELFF. In DNA form, the CDR3 reads TGCGCCAGCAGTGGGGGGAGAGATTCGAACACCGGGGAGCTGTTTTTT.

In this sample, this clonotype turned up a few times. J is TRBJ2-5 and V is TRBV6-5; D might be TRBD1 or TRBD2, each matching 5 bases. CDR3 size: 15 residues. CDR1 is MNHEY, CDR2 SVGAGI, per germline. Trimming left V 0 bases short and J 2 bases short, with 10 bases between. The CDR3 bases are TGTGCCAGCAGTTACTCTAATGGGGGTCAAGAGACCCAGTACTTC. Its translation is CASSYSNGGQETQYF.

This clonotype was seen at least ten times. The V call is TRBV3-1, the J call TRBJ2-7; D may be TRBD1 (6 bases). Trimming took off 1 base at V and 4 bases at J, with 14 bases between the two ends. The CDR3 is 15 amino acids. Germline values: CDR1 LGHDT, CDR2 YNNKEL (reference sequence). CDR3 in DNA: TGTGCCAGCAGCCAAGGGGATACAGGGTGGTACGAGCAGTACTTC. This sequence encodes CASSQGDTGWYEQYF.

The CDR3 reads CASSQSGSSEAFF. In nucleotides, the CDR3 is TGCGCCAGCAGCCAGTCAGGGTCCTCTGAAGCTTTCTTT. The genes are TRBV4-1 and TRBJ1-1; D perhaps matches TRBD1 (5 bases). The length of the CDR3 is 13 residues. Germline CDR1 MGHRA, CDR2 YSYEKL. Trimming took 3 bases from V and 6 from J, leaving 11 bases between them.

The rearrangement links TRBV3-1 to TRBJ2-7; D remains ambiguous. The CDR3 sequence is 14 residues long. Trimming removed 1 base at V and 2 bases at J, with 9 bases between. The V gene's germline CDR1 is LGHDT and CDR2 YNNKEL (reference sequence). The CDR3 nucleotides read TGTGCCAGCAGCCAAGCAGTCAGCCCCTACGAGCAGTACTTC. It specifies CASSQAVSPYEQYF.

There are a few counts of this clonotype. This sequence joins TRBV5-1 and TRBJ2-3; weak D call: TRBD2 (6 bases). Germline V gene sequence: CDR1 SGHRS, CDR2 YFSETQ. Trimming took off 2 bases at V and 0 bases at J, with 13 bases between the two ends. CDR3 length equals 16 residues. The CDR3 DNA follows: TGCGCCAGCAGCTTTGGAGGGACTCATAGCACAGATACGCAGTATTTT. It translates to CASSFGGTHSTDTQYF.

V and J are TRBV6-1 and TRBJ2-7; D possibly corresponds to TRBD2 (5 bases). Germline loops: CDR1 MNHNS, CDR2 SASEGT. The CDR3 covers 19 residues. V shed 6 bases and J shed 3 bases, with 30 bases lying between them. Here the CDR3 reads CASSRRDWPSRAEIYEQYF. In nucleotides, the CDR3 is TGTGCCAGCAGCCGCCGGGATTGGCCCTCTAGGGCGGAAATCTACGAGCAGTACTTC.